The 14 T cell receptor beta chains below all came from one sample that was sequenced in a study of OX40 agonist ivuxolimab in advanced cancers. Measured with immunoSEQ multiplex PCR; TCRdb has only the in-frame clones, and not every one. The data contain under 85,000 clones, around 85% of them singletons. The sequencing used CD4+ or CD8+ T cells sorted from blood, collected in a trial of the OX40 agonist ivuxolimab. The receptors here all came from an adult with an advanced solid tumor such as melanoma, head and neck, liver or kidney cancer.

The chain employs TRBV6-1 and TRBJ1-2; TRBD1 matches at 7 bases. The germline V gene has CDR1 MNHNS and CDR2 SASEGT. V shed 5 bases and J 1 base; nucleotides not matched to a gene: 4. The CDR3 runs 14 residues. CDR3 DNA: TGTGCCAGCAGTTTTGGACAGGTTAACTATGGCTACACCTTC. Protein sequence: CASSFGQVNYGYTF.

The chain has TRBV10-1 and TRBJ2-7; 11 positions match TRBD2. V gave up 9 bases and J gave up 0 bases; unmatched junction bases: 4. Germline CDR1 WNHNN, CDR2 SYGVQD (reference sequence). This CDR3 contains 14 residues. CDR3 bases: TGCGCCAGATTAGCGGGGGGGAACTCCTACGAGCAGTACTTC. Translation: CARLAGGNSYEQYF.

The CDR3 reads CASSSSGVGQPQHF. The CDR3 DNA sequence: TGTGCCAGCAGTTCCTCCGGGGTGGGACAGCCCCAGCATTTT. The V and J genes are TRBV27 and TRBJ1-5; the D is unclear. The V end lost 4 bases, the J end lost 7 bases, and 14 bases lay between the germline ends. CDR3 length equals 14 residues. Germline assignment: CDR1 MNHEY and CDR2 SMNVEV (reference sequence).

This chain links TRBV7-7 with TRBJ2-7, with 9 bases matching TRBD1. Losses at the gene ends were 1 base for V and 1 base for J; bases not matched to a gene: 5. The CDR3 runs to 16 residues. Germline CDR1 reads SSHAT; CDR2 reads FNYEAQ (reference sequence). For the CDR3, the DNA is TGTGCCAGCAGCTTAGGGGAAGGGACAGGGTCCTACGAGCAGTACTTC. This sequence encodes CASSLGEGTGSYEQYF.

The chain is built from TRBV4-2 and TRBJ1-6; the D gene is possibly TRBD1 (5 bases). This CDR3 is 16 amino acids long. Germline CDR1 is LGHNA and CDR2 is YNFKEQ. The germline V and J ends were trimmed by 0 bases and 9 bases, with 15 bases remaining between them. The CDR3 spells CASSQEAGRASSPLHF. The CDR3 DNA sequence: TGTGCCAGCAGCCAAGAGGCAGGGAGGGCTAGTTCACCCCTCCACTTT.

The CDR3 bases are TGTGCCAGCAGCGTAGTTCCTAGCGGGAGTCTCTACAATGAGCAGTTCTTC. This gives the protein CASSVVPSGSLYNEQFF. The chain links TRBV9 to TRBJ2-1; 10 bases align to TRBD2. V shed 0 bases, J shed 3 bases, and the junction held 6 bases outside the gene matches. The germline gives CDR1 SGDLS, CDR2 YYNGEE. This CDR3 spans 17 amino acids.

This chain joins TRBV28 and TRBJ2-7; D possibly matches TRBD1 or TRBD2 (6 bases each). The germline V and J ends were trimmed by 6 bases and 3 bases, with 21 bases remaining between them. The CDR3 is 16 amino acids. CDR1 and CDR2 from the germline V gene are MDHEN and SYDVKM. The chain's CDR3 is CASSPEGAGQYYEQYF. DNA for the CDR3: TGTGCCAGCAGCCCCGAAGGGGCGGGACAATACTACGAGCAGTACTTC.

This chain connects TRBV2 to TRBJ1-2; D not certain. Germline CDR1 reads SNHLY; CDR2 reads FYNNEI. The CDR3 extends over 10 amino acids. Trimming cost V 6 bases and J 5 bases, with 4 bases left between them. CDR3 DNA sequence: TGTGCCAGCAGGGAATATGGCTACACCTTC. This sequence encodes CASREYGYTF.

In regard to this clone: At one end, the junction sequence differs from germline, possibly due to a read error. The same CDR3 is also encoded by other DNA sequences in this sample. The chain is built from TRBV5-4 and TRBJ1-2; D is ambiguous. The CDR3 extends over 12 amino acids. CDR1 SGHNT and CDR2 YYREEE come from the germline V gene (reference sequence). CDR3 in amino acids: CASSLQTARYTF. The CDR3 DNA reads TGTGCCAGCAGCTTGCAGACGGCCCGCTACACTTTC.

The chain links TRBV7-9 to TRBJ1-2; the D gene is possibly TRBD1 (6 bases). The V end was cut by 2 bases, the J end by 0 bases, with 10 bases between. Germline CDR1 SEHNR, CDR2 FQNEAQ (reference sequence). The CDR3 totals 15 residues. CDR3 in amino acids: CASSLSGGANYGYTF. DNA of the CDR3: TGTGCCAGCAGCTTATCTGGGGGCGCTAACTATGGCTACACCTTC. The variable domain in full, with the rest retrieved from reference TRBV7-9 and TRBJ1-2, is DTGVSQNPRHKITKRGQNVTFRCDPISEHNRLYWYRQTLGQGPEFLTYFQNEAQLEKSRLLSDRFSAERPKGSFSTLEIQRTEQGDSAMYLCASSLSGGANYGYTFGSGTRLTVV.

The chain has TRBV5-4 and TRBJ2-3; perhaps TRBD2 as D (6 bases). Germline V gene data show CDR1 as SGHNT and CDR2 as YYREEE (reference sequence). The CDR3 covers 15 residues. V was shortened by 4 bases and J by 0 bases, with 12 bases between the two germline ends. The CDR3 nucleotides are TGTGCCAGCAGCCTGCGGGGCCAAAGCACAGATACGCAGTATTTT. This translates into CASSLRGQSTDTQYF.

The J gene is TRBJ1-4, the V gene TRBV6-5; D call uncertain. With 6 bases removed from V and 0 bases from J, the gap between germline ends came to 11 bases. The CDR3 runs to 15 residues. The germline gives CDR1 MNHEY, CDR2 SVGAGI. The CDR3 DNA follows: TGTGCCAGCAGAGGCCACAGAGCAACTAATGAAAAACTGTTTTTT. This codes for CASRGHRATNEKLFF.

The chain joins TRBV27 to TRBJ2-5, with D possibly called TRBD1 or TRBD2 (5 bases each). Germline lookup yields CDR1 MNHEY and CDR2 SMNVEV (reference sequence). The ends were cut back, 5 bases at V and 1 base at J, with 14 bases in the middle. CDR3 length equals 15 residues. This CDR3 is CASSPRDRSQETQYF. DNA for the CDR3: TGTGCCAGCAGTCCCAGGGACCGCTCCCAAGAGACCCAGTACTTC.

The gene calls are TRBV11-3 and TRBJ2-1; no firm D call. The CDR3 is 17 amino acids. CDR1 SGHNT and CDR2 YENEEA come from the germline V gene. V lost 0 bases and J lost 0, with 12 bases in between. CDR3 region: CASSLDRARSSYNEQFF. The DNA for the CDR3 is TGTGCCAGCAGCTTAGATAGAGCCCGTAGCTCCTACAATGAGCAGTTCTTC.